Listed here are 3 T cell receptor beta chains from one sample, sequenced in a study of PD-1 blockade in classical Hodgkin lymphoma. TCRdb's copy holds only in-frame clones and misses some; the assay was immunoSEQ multiplex PCR. The sample has around 28,000 clones, approximately 86% seen once. Time point specified: cycle 4 day 1 (C4D1), after more than 5 weeks of nivolumab. Each of the patients experienced relapse following autologous stem cell transplantation, and their brentuximab vedotin exposure differed. CD4+ T cells were purified from thawed PBMCs by magnetic negative selection. This sample comprised CD4+ T cells from blood, obtained before the fourth cycle of nivolumab. The receptors shown here come from a human donor with classical Hodgkin lymphoma.

J is TRBJ2-5 and V is TRBV12-5; D gene unclear. Germline-derived CDR1 and CDR2 are LGHNT and FRNRAP. This CDR3 contains 13 residues. The V gene lost 7 bases and the J gene lost 3 bases, with 12 bases spanning the gap. The DNA for the CDR3 is TGTGCTAGTGCGCTAGGGTTTGAAGAGACCCAGTACTTC. The encoded protein is CASALGFEETQYF.

The chain employs TRBV19 and TRBJ2-1, with a possible D match to TRBD2 (7 bases). V dropped 7 bases and J dropped 10 bases, with 23 bases sitting between them. Germline CDR1 LNHDA, CDR2 SQIVND (reference sequence). The CDR3 spans 15 residues. This CDR3 reads CASTEGGGGLWEQFF. For the CDR3, the DNA is TGTGCCAGTACCGAGGGAGGGGGGGGCCTCTGGGAGCAGTTCTTC.

The V and J genes are TRBV7-2 and TRBJ2-7; 10 nucleotides align to TRBD1. Germline V gene sequence: CDR1 SGHTA, CDR2 FQGNSA. This CDR3 has 15 residues. V lost 2 bases and J lost 4; bases outside the gene matches: 5. In nucleotides, the CDR3 is TGTGCCAGCAGCTTATGGGACAGGGGAGGGTACGAGCAGTACTTC. Translating it yields CASSLWDRGGYEQYF. The full variable domain, in which reference TRBV7-2 and TRBJ2-7 provide the parts outside the CDR3, is GAGVSQSPSNKVTEKGKDVELRCDPISGHTALYWYRQSLGQGLEFLIYFQGNSAPDKSGLPSDRFSAERTGGSVSTLTIQRTQQEDSAVYLCASSLWDRGGYEQYFGPGTRLTVT.